This TCR beta chain was retrieved from a study of T-cell reconstitution after alpha-beta-depleted transplantation in children. Germline V gene lookup returns CDR1 MNHEY and CDR2 SVGEGT. The V segment lost 2 bases and the J segment 0 bases; nucleotides outside the gene matches: 14. CDR3 size: 20 residues. TCRbeta library preparation incorporated unique molecular identifiers. TCRdb re-analysed the PCR reads in MiXCR, keeping a single row per CDR3 protein. This sample yields about 400,000 distinct CDR3 sequences, of which around 21% are seen a single time; less than 4.5% belongs to the top ten. The TCR was taken from a human donor who donated a stem cell graft to a child with acute myeloid leukemia. Material: PBMCs from the stem cell graft donor, obtained from the stem cell graft. This sequence joins TRBV6-2 or TRBV6-3 and TRBJ2-1, with 9 bases matching TRBD2. CDR3 residues: CASSYPSIAGGPSSYNEQFF. The CDR3, as DNA: TGTGCCAGCAGTTACCCAAGTATTGCGGGAGGGCCCAGCTCCTACAATGAGCAGTTCTTC.